This T cell receptor (beta chain) originates from a study of cytomegalovirus exposure and HLA in healthy donors (dated by TCRdb to 2016 to 2017). Regarding the study in general: In an earlier analysis of 550 to 750 of the donors, 276 Gb of sequence data and approximately 120 million unique TCR beta sequences from 150 million to 200 million T cells were reported. An early release covering roughly 600 HLA-typed donors comprised approximately 300 gigabases of sequencing data and tens of millions of unique TCR sequences. The genetic ancestry cluster associated with self-reported Caucasian donors included 70% to 85% of the 300 to 450 genotyped donors. The aim of the study was to test whether cataloging public T cell receptors could identify signatures of past pathogen exposure. The T cell repertoires of 666 subjects were profiled by immunosequencing and related to cytomegalovirus serostatus. Besides the first cohort of roughly 700 subjects, a separate validation cohort made up of about 120 different subjects was used. To predict cytomegalovirus infection status, the study combined high-throughput TCR immunosequencing, statistical association of individual TCRs with disease status, and machine learning. In a later analysis, previously published TCR beta repertoires from several hundred donors were re-analyzed and high-resolution HLA genotyping was added so that TCR occurrence patterns could be studied. The later analysis used no new phenotypic data to find candidate immune exposures, relying instead on TCR beta sequences and their occurrence across donors. An earlier analysis of 450 to 750 of the donors used high-throughput TCR beta sequencing to judge whether each TCR beta V gene segment behaved as functional or pseudogenic. Alongside the repertoire data, information on donor age, sex, ethnicity and CMV serostatus was compiled. Genome-wide SNP genotypes for about three fifths of the roughly 670 donors were used in a later genetic analysis, which treated that subset as a discovery cohort. Every repertoire in the discovery cohort had been generated on one and the same sequencing platform. HLA typing covered class I and class II loci at four-digit resolution. Typing coverage differed by locus: A, B, C, DRB1 and DQB1 were typed in roughly 620-640 donors, DQA1 in 522, DPA1 in nearly 610, and DPB1 in 400 to 490. Five DR-DQ haplotypes were handled as single units for association and clustering, since linkage in the cohort was strong. Among several hundred genotyped donors of the cohort, an average of around 220,000 unique TCR beta nucleotide sequences was sequenced per donor, of which 15% to 20% were non-productive.

The method was the immunoSEQ multiplex PCR assay. For the multiplex PCR, a mixture combining 60 forward primers for TCR Vbeta segments and 13 reverse primers for TCR Jbeta segments was used. A multiplex PCR assay on genomic DNA amplified the CDR3 region of rearranged TCR beta genes. The Illumina HiSeq System was used to sequence the amplified TCR beta libraries as 87-base-pair reads. The original methods were these. Across the 600 to 700 repertoires, a later analysis counted 75 million to 90 million unique TCR beta chains, around 11 million of which were shared by at least two donors. To remove PCR and sequencing errors, raw reads were error-corrected and collapsed into unique sequences using a nearest-neighbor algorithm that merged closely related sequences. V, D and J gene segments were assigned by aligning CDR3 sequences to IMGT reference sequences. For a sequence to be retained, at least a six-nucleotide match to both a V gene segment and a J gene segment was required. A rearrangement counted as productive if the CDR3 had no stop codons and remained in frame with V and J, and every other rearrangement counted as non-productive. Following IMGT convention, CDR3 was defined as the stretch from the second conserved V-encoded cysteine up to the conserved J-encoded phenylalanine. Sequences without an unambiguous match to a single V gene segment were excluded from the earlier analysis of several hundred of the donors. An earlier analysis of several hundred of the donors called V segments functional above 56.7% productive rearrangements and segregating when the between-donor standard deviation exceeded 5%. A statistical classification framework was built to diagnose cytomegalovirus status from the catalog of TCR beta chain sequences. In a later analysis, V and J genes were assigned by comparing TCR nucleotide sequences against IMGT/GENE-DB human TR gene sequences. The TCRdist pipeline was used in a later analysis to assign CDR3 sequences and most-parsimonious VDJ recombination scenarios. In a later analysis, each TCR beta chain was defined by its CDR3 amino acid sequence together with its V-gene family, and reads without a unique V-gene family were excluded. A later analysis removed 500 to 600 highly shared, low-generation-probability nucleotide sequences to deal with suspected cross-contamination and a sequencing artifact. In a later analysis, a clonal expansion index was calculated for each public chain from normalized within-repertoire ranks of inferred template counts. In a later analysis, generation probabilities were computed with a VDJ recombination model fitted to out-of-frame rearrangements, and the resulting probabilities were checked against IGoR. In a later analysis, hypergeometric tests were used to score TCR-TCR, TCR-HLA and TCR-CMV co-occurrence, with a repertoire-size bias correction applied to TCR pairs. In a later analysis, false discovery rates were estimated by permuting HLA or CMV assignments 20 times. In a later analysis, co-occurring TCRs were grouped using DBSCAN, and TCRdist sequence similarity was added for clustering within HLA-allele-positive subsets. For co-occurrence clustering, repertoires with fewer than 30,000 or more than 120,000 public chains were excluded, along with 4 to 6 repertoires with anomalous nucleotide sharing. The immuneACCESS repertoire file appears here via TCRdb, limited to in-frame rearrangements. These files lack a portion of the clones; in checked studies, under half of the deficit traces to unresolved V genes, and the cause of the others is not known. The V and J calls and clone size are taken from that table; D and trimming were inferred from the DNA. This sample comprises 150,000 to 200,000 clones, more than 80% of them detected only once. The top ten constitute 6% to 9% of the sample.

With regard to this clone: This receptor's antigen is unknown. Base qualities are not recorded, but no much larger clone differs from it by a single base.

The cohort consisted of approximately 690 healthy bone marrow donors. All cohort members were sampled while nominally healthy, although unrecorded immune exposures were likely present. The donor tested CMV seropositive and was one of the 289 seropositive cohort members. A peripheral blood sample was collected from each donor, and TCR beta sequencing was performed on peripheral blood mononuclear cells. The Qiagen DNeasy Blood Extraction Kit was used to extract genomic DNA from the blood cell samples. Study-wide findings and limitations: According to a later analysis, parvovirus B19, influenza, CMV and Epstein-Barr virus appeared linked to several top co-occurrence clusters. A later genetic analysis reported fewer N-insertions in productive TCRs among donors in an Asian-associated ancestry cluster than the roughly 700-donor mean. When HLA alleles, especially DR and DQ, strongly co-occurred, attributing TCR associations to individual alleles was difficult. The earlier analysis of approximately 560 of the donors excluded over 15 rarely observed V segments, including chromosome 9 orphons, because counts were too low. Because HLA typing was missing for some donors at each locus, association tests included only the typed subset. Specific HLA alleles were associated with 18,000 or so TCR beta sequences at a false discovery rate of 0.05 in a later analysis. A further reported finding was that TCR beta sequences accurately predicted the HLA-A and HLA-B alleles for most subjects in the first cohort. In the study, 150 to 200 TCR beta chains were listed as associated with cytomegalovirus. A later analysis found that most CMV-associated TCR beta chains appeared HLA-restricted, with HLA associations seemingly driven largely by CMV exposure. Most TCR sequences were observed very rarely across donors, whereas some public TCRs were present in many individuals. A group of highly shared sequence variants was considered likely to be a technical artifact of the sequencing pipeline. Correlated functional status among segregating V segments might reflect linkage disequilibrium, but an unknown experimental factor could not be ruled out. For the cohort, immune exposure information was limited to CMV serostatus. Some IMGT-functional V segments, including TRBV6-2 and TRBV6-3, could not be told apart with the 87-base-pair reads, so those segments were excluded. In a later genetic analysis, a missense DCLRE1C variant was associated with V-gene and J-gene trimming of TCR beta chains, and the association was replicated in an independent cohort. In vitro tests confirmed that a few of the cytomegalovirus-associated TCR beta chains recognize cytomegalovirus antigens. This cohort had only TCR beta chains sequenced, and the lack of alpha or paired-chain data limited which features could be detected. Cytomegalovirus status was reported to be diagnosed by the classifier with high specificity and sensitivity in both the original and validation cohorts. Presence/absence analyses assumed roughly uniform sequencing depth across donors, an assumption that may not hold. In a later analysis, the rate of TCR association differed among HLA loci, with DRB1 alleles having the most associated TCRs and HLA-C alleles having the fewest. Broadly in line with IMGT annotations, most TCR beta V segments showed up in productive rearrangements about 87% or about 30% of the time in an earlier analysis of 587 of the donors. Compared with equally common non-associated chains, HLA-associated TCR beta chains in a later analysis were more clonally expanded and had lower generation probabilities. It was suggested by the authors that the approach could potentially be generalized to other disease states and immunological phenotypes.

Per the germline V gene (reference sequence), LNHDA is the CDR1 and SQIVND is the CDR2. From its cysteine to its phenylalanine, the CDR3 spans 15 amino acids. Just CDR3 DNA is preserved here, 45 bases in frame from base 1. V and J are trimmed by 4 bases and 0 bases, and the gene matches miss 2 bases of the junction. This TCR derives from a young woman in good health and CMV-seropositive. This chain joins TRBV19 to TRBJ2-7, and TRBD2 aligns with 11 junction nucleotides. Sequenced sample: PBMCs. The CDR3 protein sequence reads: CASSKLAGVSYEQYF. The sequenced DNA is TGTGCCAGTAGTAAACTAGCGGGGGTCTCCTACGAGCAGTACTTC. Beyond the CDR3, the reference TRBV19 and TRBJ2-7 genes provide the residues; the full variable domain reads: DGGITQSPKYLFRKEGQNVTLSCEQNLNHDAMYWYRQDPGQGLRLIYYSQIVNDFQKGDIAEGYSVSREKKESFPLTVTSAQKNPTAFYLCASSKLAGVSYEQYFGPGTRLTVT.